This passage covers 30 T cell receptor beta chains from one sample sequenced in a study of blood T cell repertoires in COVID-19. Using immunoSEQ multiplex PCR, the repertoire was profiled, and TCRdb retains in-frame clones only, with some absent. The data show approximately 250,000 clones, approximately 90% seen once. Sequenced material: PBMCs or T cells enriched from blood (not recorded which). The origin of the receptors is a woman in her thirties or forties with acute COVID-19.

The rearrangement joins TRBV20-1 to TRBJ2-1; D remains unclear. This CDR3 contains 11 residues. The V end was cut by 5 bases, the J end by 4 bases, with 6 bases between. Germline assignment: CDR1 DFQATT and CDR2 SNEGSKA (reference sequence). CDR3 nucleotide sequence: TGCAGTGCTCTACTTTACAATGAGCAGTTCTTC. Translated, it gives CSALLYNEQFF.

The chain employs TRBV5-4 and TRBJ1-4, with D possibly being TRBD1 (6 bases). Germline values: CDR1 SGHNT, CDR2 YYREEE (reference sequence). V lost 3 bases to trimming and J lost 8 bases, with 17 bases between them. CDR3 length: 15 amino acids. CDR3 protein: CASSSPDRRGEKLFF. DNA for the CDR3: TGTGCCAGCAGCTCACCCGACAGGCGGGGGGAAAAACTGTTTTTT.

The CDR3 spells CASSIRQGDQPQHF. CDR3 in DNA: TGTGCCAGTAGTATTCGACAGGGTGATCAGCCCCAGCATTTT. The rearrangement links TRBV19 to TRBJ1-5, with 7 bases matching TRBD1. The V and J ends lost 3 bases and 5 bases, in that order; junction bases with no gene match: 4. The CDR3 extends over 14 amino acids. In germline, CDR1 is LNHDA, CDR2 SQIVND (reference sequence).

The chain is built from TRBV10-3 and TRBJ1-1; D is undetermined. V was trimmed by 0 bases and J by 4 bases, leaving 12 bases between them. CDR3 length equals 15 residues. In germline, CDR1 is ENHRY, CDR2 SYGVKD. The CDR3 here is CAISESDGQRTEAFF. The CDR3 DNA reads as TGTGCCATCAGTGAGTCGGATGGGCAACGCACTGAAGCTTTCTTT.

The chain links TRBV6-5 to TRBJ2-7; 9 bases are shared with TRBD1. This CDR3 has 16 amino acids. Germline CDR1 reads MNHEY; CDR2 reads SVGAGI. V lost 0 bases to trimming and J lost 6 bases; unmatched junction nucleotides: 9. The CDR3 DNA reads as TGTGCCAGCAGTTACTCAACTACCCCGGGACAGGGCGAGCAGTACGTC. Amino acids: CASSYSTTPGQGEQYV.

The CDR3 spells CASSLGPRYEQYF. CDR3 DNA: TGTGCCAGCAGCTTAGGCCCCCGGTACGAGCAGTACTTC. The V gene is TRBV7-9, the J gene TRBJ2-7; no firm D call. V gave up 1 base and J gave up 4 bases, with 8 bases separating them. In germline, CDR1 is SEHNR, CDR2 FQNEAQ (reference sequence). This CDR3 spans 13 amino acids.

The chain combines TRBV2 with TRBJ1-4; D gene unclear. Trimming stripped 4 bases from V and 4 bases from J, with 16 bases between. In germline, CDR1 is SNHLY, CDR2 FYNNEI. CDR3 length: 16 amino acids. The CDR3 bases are TGTGCCAGCAGTGCTTGGGTCGGACTGAGTAATGAAAAACTGTTTTTT. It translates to CASSAWVGLSNEKLFF.

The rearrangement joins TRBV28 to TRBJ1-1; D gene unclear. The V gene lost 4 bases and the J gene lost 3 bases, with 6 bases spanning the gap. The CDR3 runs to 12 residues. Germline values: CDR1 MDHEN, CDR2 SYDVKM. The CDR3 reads CASSSGYTEAFF. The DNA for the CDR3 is TGTGCCAGCAGTTCGGGGTACACTGAAGCTTTCTTT.

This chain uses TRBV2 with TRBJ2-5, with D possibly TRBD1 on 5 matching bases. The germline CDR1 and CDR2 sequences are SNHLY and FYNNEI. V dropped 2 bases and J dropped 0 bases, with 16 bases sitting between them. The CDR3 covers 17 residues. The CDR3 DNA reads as TGTGCCAGCAGTGAAAGTGGAGACAGCCTATACCAAGAGACCCAGTACTTC. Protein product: CASSESGDSLYQETQYF.

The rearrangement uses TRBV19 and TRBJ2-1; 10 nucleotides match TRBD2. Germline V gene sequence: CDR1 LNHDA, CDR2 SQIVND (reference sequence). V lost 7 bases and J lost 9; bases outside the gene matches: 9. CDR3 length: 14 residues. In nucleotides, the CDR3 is TGTGCCAGTATGCGGACTAGCGGCCGAGGTGAGCAGTTCTTC. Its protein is CASMRTSGRGEQFF. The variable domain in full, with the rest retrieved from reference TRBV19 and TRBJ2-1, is DGGITQSPKYLFRKEGQNVTLSCEQNLNHDAMYWYRQDPGQGLRLIYYSQIVNDFQKGDIAEGYSVSREKKESFPLTVTSAQKNPTAFYLCASMRTSGRGEQFFGPGTRLTVL.

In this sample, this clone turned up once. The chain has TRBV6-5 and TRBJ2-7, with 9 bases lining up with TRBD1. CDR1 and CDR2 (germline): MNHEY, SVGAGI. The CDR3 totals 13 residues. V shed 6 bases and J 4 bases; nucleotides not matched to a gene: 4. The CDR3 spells CASSRDRVYEQYV. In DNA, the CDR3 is TGTGCCAGCAGCCGGGACAGGGTGTACGAGCAGTACGTC.

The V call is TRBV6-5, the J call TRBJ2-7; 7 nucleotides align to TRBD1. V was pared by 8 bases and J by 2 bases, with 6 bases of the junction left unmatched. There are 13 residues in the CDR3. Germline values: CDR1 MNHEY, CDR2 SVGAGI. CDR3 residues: CASSVGQPYEQYV. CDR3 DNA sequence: TGTGCCAGCTCAGTGGGACAGCCCTACGAGCAGTACGTC.

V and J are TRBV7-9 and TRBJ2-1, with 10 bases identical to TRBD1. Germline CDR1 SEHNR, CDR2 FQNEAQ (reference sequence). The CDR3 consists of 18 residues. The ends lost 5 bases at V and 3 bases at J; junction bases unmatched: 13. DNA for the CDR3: TGTGCCAGCAGCGCAGAGGCCGGGACAGGGGTGGGCTACAATGAGCAGTTCTTC. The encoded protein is CASSAEAGTGVGYNEQFF.

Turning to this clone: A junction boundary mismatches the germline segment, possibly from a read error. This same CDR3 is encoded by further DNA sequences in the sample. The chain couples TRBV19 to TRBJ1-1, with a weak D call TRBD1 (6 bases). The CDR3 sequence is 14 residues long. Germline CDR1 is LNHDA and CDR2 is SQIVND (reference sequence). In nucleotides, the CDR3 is TGTGCTAGTAGTATACAACAGGGCCCCACTGAAGCTTTCTTT. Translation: CASSIQQGPTEAFF.

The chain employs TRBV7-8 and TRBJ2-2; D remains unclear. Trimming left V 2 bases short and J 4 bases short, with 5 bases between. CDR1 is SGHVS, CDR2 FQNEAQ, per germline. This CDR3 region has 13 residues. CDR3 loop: CASSLLFTGELFF. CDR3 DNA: TGTGCCAGCAGCTTACTGTTCACCGGGGAGCTGTTTTTT.

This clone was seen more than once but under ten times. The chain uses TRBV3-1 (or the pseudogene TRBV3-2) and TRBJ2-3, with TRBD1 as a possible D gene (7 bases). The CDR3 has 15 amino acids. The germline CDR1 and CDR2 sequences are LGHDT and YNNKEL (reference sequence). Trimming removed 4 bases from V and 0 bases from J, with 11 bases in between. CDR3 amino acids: CASSPTGTSTDTQYF. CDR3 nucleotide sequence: TGTGCCAGCAGCCCGACAGGGACTAGCACAGATACGCAGTATTTT.

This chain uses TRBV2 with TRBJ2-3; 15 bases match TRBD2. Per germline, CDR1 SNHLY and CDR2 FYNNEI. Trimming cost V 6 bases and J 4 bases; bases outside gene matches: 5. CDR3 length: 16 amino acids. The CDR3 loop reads CASSAGLAGGADTQYF. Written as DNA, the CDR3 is TGTGCCAGCAGCGCGGGACTAGCGGGAGGAGCAGATACGCAGTATTTT.

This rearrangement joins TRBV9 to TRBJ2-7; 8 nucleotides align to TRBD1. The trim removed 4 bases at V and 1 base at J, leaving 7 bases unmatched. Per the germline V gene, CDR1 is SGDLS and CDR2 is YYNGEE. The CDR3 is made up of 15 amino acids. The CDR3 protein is CASSPQGARSYEQYF. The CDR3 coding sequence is TGTGCCAGCAGCCCCCAGGGGGCCCGATCCTACGAGCAGTACTTC.

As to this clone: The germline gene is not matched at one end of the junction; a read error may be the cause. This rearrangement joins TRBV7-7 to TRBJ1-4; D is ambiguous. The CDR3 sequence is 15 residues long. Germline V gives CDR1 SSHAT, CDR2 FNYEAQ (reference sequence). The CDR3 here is CASSLANTPWEKLFF. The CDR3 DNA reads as TGTGCTAGCAGCTTAGCCAACACGCCTTGGGAAAAACTGTTTTTT.

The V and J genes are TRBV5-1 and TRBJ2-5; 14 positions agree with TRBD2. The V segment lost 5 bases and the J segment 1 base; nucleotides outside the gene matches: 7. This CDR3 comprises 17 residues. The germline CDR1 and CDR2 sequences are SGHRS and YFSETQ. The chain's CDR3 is CASRGLAGAGPQETQYF. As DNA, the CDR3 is TGCGCCAGCAGGGGACTAGCGGGAGCGGGCCCCCAAGAGACCCAGTACTTC.

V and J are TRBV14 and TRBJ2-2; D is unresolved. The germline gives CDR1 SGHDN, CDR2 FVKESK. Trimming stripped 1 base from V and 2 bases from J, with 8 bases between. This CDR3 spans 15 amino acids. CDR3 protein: CASSQARLNTGELFF. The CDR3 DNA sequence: TGTGCCAGCAGCCAAGCCCGCCTAAACACCGGGGAGCTGTTTTTT.

DNA for the CDR3: TGTGCCAGCAGCTCTGACCCAAACAGGGGAAATGGCTACACCTTC. Protein product: CASSSDPNRGNGYTF. The chain employs TRBV5-5 and TRBJ1-2, with 7 bases identical to TRBD1. CDR3 length: 15 residues. V lost 3 bases and J lost 6; bases outside the gene matches: 11. Per germline, CDR1 SGHKS and CDR2 YYEKEE (reference sequence).

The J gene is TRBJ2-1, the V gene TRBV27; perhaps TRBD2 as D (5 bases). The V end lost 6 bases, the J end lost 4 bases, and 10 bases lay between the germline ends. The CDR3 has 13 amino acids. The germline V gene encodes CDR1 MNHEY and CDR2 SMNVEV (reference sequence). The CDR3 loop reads CASRTTGYNEQFF. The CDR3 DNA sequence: TGTGCCAGCAGGACTACCGGGTACAATGAGCAGTTCTTC.

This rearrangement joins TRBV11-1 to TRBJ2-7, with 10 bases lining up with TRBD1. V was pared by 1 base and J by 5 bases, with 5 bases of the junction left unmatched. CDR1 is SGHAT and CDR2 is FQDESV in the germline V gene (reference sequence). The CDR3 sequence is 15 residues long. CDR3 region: CASSLDDRGLNEQYF. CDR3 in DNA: TGTGCCAGCAGCTTAGATGACAGGGGGCTGAACGAGCAGTACTTC.

The CDR3 region has the DNA TGTGCCAGTAGTATACGCAGGGGCACTGAAGCTTTCTTT. Translating gives CASSIRRGTEAFF. The gene calls are TRBV19 and TRBJ1-1; tentative D call: TRBD1 (6 bases). The CDR3 sequence is 13 residues long. Trimming cost V 2 bases and J 4 bases, with 8 bases left between them. CDR1 is LNHDA and CDR2 is SQIVND in the germline V gene (reference sequence).

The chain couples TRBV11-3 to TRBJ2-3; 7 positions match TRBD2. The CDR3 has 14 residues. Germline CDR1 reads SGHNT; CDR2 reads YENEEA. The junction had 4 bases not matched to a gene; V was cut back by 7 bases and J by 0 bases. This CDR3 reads CASTGGGSTDTQYF. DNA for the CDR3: TGTGCCAGCACTGGGGGAGGGAGCACAGATACGCAGTATTTT. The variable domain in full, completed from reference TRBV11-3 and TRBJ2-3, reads EAGVVQSPRYKIIEKKQPVAFWCNPISGHNTLYWYLQNLGQGPELLIRYENEEAVDDSQLPKDRFSAERLKGVDSTLKIQPAELGDSAVYLCASTGGGSTDTQYFGPGTRLTVL.

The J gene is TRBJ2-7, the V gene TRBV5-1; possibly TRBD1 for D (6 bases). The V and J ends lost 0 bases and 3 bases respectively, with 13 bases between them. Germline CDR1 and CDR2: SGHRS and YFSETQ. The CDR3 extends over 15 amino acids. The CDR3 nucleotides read TGCGCCAGCAGCTTGGTGCCAGGGGTGAACTACGAGCAGTACTTC. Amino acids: CASSLVPGVNYEQYF.

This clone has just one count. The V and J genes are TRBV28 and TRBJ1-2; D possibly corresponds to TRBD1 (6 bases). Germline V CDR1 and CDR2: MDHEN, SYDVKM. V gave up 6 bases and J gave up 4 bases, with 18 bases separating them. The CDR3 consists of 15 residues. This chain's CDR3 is CASSETGSSIYGYTF. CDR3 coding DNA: TGTGCCAGCAGCGAAACAGGGTCTAGTATCTATGGCTACACCTTC.

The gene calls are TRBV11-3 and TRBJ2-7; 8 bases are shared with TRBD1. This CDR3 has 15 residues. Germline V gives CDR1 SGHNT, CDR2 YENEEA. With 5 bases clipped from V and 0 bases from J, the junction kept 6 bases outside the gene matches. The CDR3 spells CASSPGQGVSYEQYF. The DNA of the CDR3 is TGTGCCAGCAGCCCCGGACAGGGTGTCTCCTACGAGCAGTACTTC.

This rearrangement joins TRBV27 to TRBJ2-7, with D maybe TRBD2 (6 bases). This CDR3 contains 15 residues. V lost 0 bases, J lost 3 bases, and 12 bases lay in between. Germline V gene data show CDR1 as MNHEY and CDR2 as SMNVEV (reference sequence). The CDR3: CASSLSLARIYEQYF. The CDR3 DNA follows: TGTGCCAGCAGTTTATCTCTAGCGCGGATCTACGAGCAGTACTTC.